This T cell receptor beta chain comes out of a study of identifying expanded T cells in peripheral blood. Data came from immunoSEQ multiplex PCR; TCRdb stores just in-frame clones and leaves some out. The table has about 85,000 clones, roughly 91% seen once. V lost 8 bases and J lost 1, with 14 bases in between. The CDR3 is 14 residues long. CDR1 SEHNR and CDR2 FQNEAQ come from the germline V gene (reference sequence). Sequencing was done on a sample of blood. The source is a person aged 18-70 years in good health. The J gene is TRBJ1-1, the V gene TRBV7-9; tentative D call: TRBD1 (5 bases). The CDR3 nucleotides are TGTGCCAGCGGCCTTTGGGGGAAGAACACTGAAGCTTTCTTT. Encoded protein: CASGLWGKNTEAFF.